This passage covers 22 T cell receptor beta chains from one sample sequenced in a study of human T cells and chemical hapten exposure. TCRdb analysed the RACE reads with MiXCR anew, one entry per CDR3 protein. The sample records about 85,000 distinct CDR3 sequences, under 14% being singletons. Described time point: patch test 2, 6 weeks after DPC sensitization. Treatment defined: therapeutic diphenylcyclopropenone sensitization with weekly scalp DPC. The sample consisted of whole blood, taken in connection with sensitization to the hapten diphenylcyclopropenone (DPC). The receptors originated from a man between 18 and 35 years old with alopecia areata. Some clones in this sample may be carry-over from other donors' samples.

This clonotype has a count of ten or more. The rearrangement links TRBV6-5 to TRBJ1-2; the D gene is possibly TRBD1 (5 bases). V was trimmed by 0 bases and J by 5 bases, leaving 16 bases between them. Germline V gene sequence: CDR1 MNHEY, CDR2 SVGAGI. CDR3 size: 16 residues. CDR3 nucleotide sequence: TGTGCCAGCAGTTACTCGAATGGGGAGGGACGGTATGGCTACACCTTC. This gives the protein CASSYSNGEGRYGYTF.

The chain carries TRBV29-1 and TRBJ2-3; maybe TRBD1 (5 bases). Between the trimmed V and J ends, which lost 5 bases and 4 bases, there was a span of 19 bases. Germline V gives CDR1 SQVTM, CDR2 ANQGSEA. CDR3 length equals 15 residues. The CDR3 coding sequence is TGCAGCGTTACTCAGGGCGGCCGGTTTGCAGATACGCAGTATTTT. Translating gives CSVTQGGRFADTQYF.

J is TRBJ2-4 and V is TRBV29-1; 8 bases align to TRBD1. This CDR3 comprises 11 residues. Germline V gene sequence: CDR1 SQVTM, CDR2 ANQGSEA. Trimming took 6 bases from V and 8 from J; bases not matched to a gene: 3. In nucleotides, the CDR3 is TGCAGCGTGAACAGGGGGGACATTCAGTACTTC. This translates into CSVNRGDIQYF.

The V gene is TRBV7-6, the J gene TRBJ2-2; TRBD2 agrees at 12 bases. The CDR3 has 17 amino acids. CDR1 is SGHVS, CDR2 FNYEAQ, per germline. The V segment lost 5 bases and the J segment 3 bases; nucleotides outside the gene matches: 7. CDR3 amino acids: CASSLLRLAGDTGELFF. For the CDR3, the DNA is TGTGCCAGCAGCCTCCTTCGACTAGCGGGGGACACCGGGGAGCTGTTTTTT. Supplemented by reference TRBV7-6 and TRBJ2-2, the full variable domain reads GAGVSQSPRYKVTKRGQDVALRCDPISGHVSLYWYRQALGQGPEFLTYFNYEAQQDKSGLPNDRFSAERPEGSISTLTIQRTEQRDSAMYRCASSLLRLAGDTGELFFGEGSRLTVL.

This clonotype was observed a handful of times. This rearrangement joins TRBV7-9 to TRBJ1-5; no reliable D call. The CDR3 has 15 residues. Trimming shortened V by 1 base and J by 4 bases, and 11 bases separated the two germline ends. The V gene's germline CDR1 is SEHNR and CDR2 FQNEAQ (reference sequence). DNA for the CDR3: TGTGCCAGCAGCTTAGTGGCGGGGTCAAATCAGCCCCAGCATTTT. It translates to CASSLVAGSNQPQHF.

DNA of the CDR3: TGTGCCAGCAGCCGATCGGACAGGGGTGATGAAAAACTGTTTTTT. It codes for CASSRSDRGDEKLFF. The rearrangement uses TRBV28 and TRBJ1-4, with 9 positions matching TRBD1. CDR1 is MDHEN, CDR2 SYDVKM, per germline. This CDR3 is 15 amino acids long. J lost 6 bases, V lost 6 bases, and 8 bases had no gene match.

This clonotype was detected many times. The chain joins TRBV7-3 to TRBJ2-3, with 7 bases lining up with TRBD2. The CDR3 loop spans 16 amino acids. Per germline, CDR1 SGHTA and CDR2 FQGTGA. Trimming cost V 2 bases and J 6 bases; bases outside gene matches: 11. The CDR3 loop reads CASSLGTPGGGDTQYF. CDR3 nucleotides: TGTGCCAGCAGCTTAGGAACACCGGGGGGTGGCGATACGCAGTATTTT.

This clonotype occurred once. A junction end diverges from the germline sequence, so it may reflect a read error. The V gene is TRBV7-2, the J gene TRBJ1-4; no clear D. The germline V gene has CDR1 SGHTA and CDR2 FQGNSA. The CDR3 totals 12 residues. CDR3 amino acids: CASSSDNGKLFF. The DNA for the CDR3 is TGTGCCAGCAGCTCGGATAATGGAAAACTGTTTTTT.

CDR3: CASSPEFPDEQFF. For the CDR3, the DNA is TGTGCCAGCAGTCCCGAGTTCCCTGATGAGCAGTTCTTC. The chain has TRBV12-3 or TRBV12-4 and TRBJ2-1; D gene uncertain. V was pared by 5 bases and J by 8 bases, with 13 bases between. The CDR3 totals 13 residues.

CDR3 DNA: TGCAGTGCTATAGAGAATAATTCACCCCTCCACTTT. It is translated as CSAIENNSPLHF. The chain links TRBV20-1 to TRBJ1-6; D gene ambiguous. The CDR3 is 12 amino acids. The germline CDR1 and CDR2 sequences are DFQATT and SNEGSKA (reference sequence). V was pared by 4 bases and J by 5 bases, with 6 bases between.

This clonotype showed up many times. The chain links TRBV4-1 to TRBJ2-5; 11 bases line up with TRBD2. Germline V CDR1 and CDR2: MGHRA, YSYEKL. Losses at the gene ends were 4 bases for V and 1 base for J; bases not matched to a gene: 14. The CDR3 consists of 19 residues. This chain's CDR3 is CASSRLDTRLAGIQETQYF. The CDR3 coding sequence is TGCGCCAGCAGCCGCCTAGATACGCGACTAGCGGGGATCCAAGAGACCCAGTACTTC.

This clonotype turned up a few times. The gene calls are TRBV7-2 and TRBJ1-1; the D gene is possibly TRBD1 (6 bases). Germline CDR1 and CDR2: SGHTA and FQGNSA. This CDR3 is 14 amino acids long. V was trimmed by 3 bases and J by 5 bases, leaving 13 bases between them. CDR3 coding DNA: TGTGCCAGCAGCTTTTCCGGCAGGGGTACTGAAGCTTTCTTT. As protein: CASSFSGRGTEAFF.

The chain joins TRBV7-9 to TRBJ1-6; D is uncertain. This CDR3 has 13 residues. V gave up 8 bases and J gave up 7 bases, with 12 bases separating them. Germline assignment: CDR1 SEHNR and CDR2 FQNEAQ (reference sequence). The CDR3 protein is CASGRQQNSPLHF. CDR3 DNA: TGTGCCAGCGGTAGGCAGCAGAATTCACCCCTCCACTTT.

This clonotype was observed at least ten times. V and J are TRBV5-5 and TRBJ1-5; weak D call: TRBD1 (5 bases). V was trimmed by 0 bases and J by 6 bases, leaving 10 bases between them. The CDR3 sequence is 14 residues long. The V gene's germline CDR1 is SGHKS and CDR2 YYEKEE (reference sequence). The CDR3 DNA follows: TGTGCCAGCAGCTTGGGGGACCGAGGTCAGCCCCAGCATTTT. This gives the protein CASSLGDRGQPQHF.

This clonotype was counted only a few times. The chain couples TRBV4-3 to TRBJ1-2, with TRBD1 matching over 10 bases. Unmatched junction bases numbered 8, after V lost 0 bases and J lost 1 base. Germline loops: CDR1 LGHNA, CDR2 YSLEER. The CDR3 extends over 18 amino acids. CDR3 in amino acids: CASSQDWTGGWFNYGYTF. The CDR3 coding sequence is TGCGCCAGCAGCCAAGATTGGACAGGGGGATGGTTTAACTATGGCTACACCTTC.

This clonotype was observed a handful of times. The rearrangement joins TRBV9 to TRBJ2-5; D is uncertain. The CDR3 consists of 15 residues. Germline CDR1 reads SGDLS; CDR2 reads YYNGEE. Trimming pared 4 bases from V and 4 bases from J, leaving 17 bases between. The CDR3 protein is CASSPRGGYGETQYF. As DNA, the CDR3 is TGTGCCAGCAGCCCCCGAGGCGGATACGGAGAGACCCAGTACTTC.

The sample holds a few counts of this clonotype. The chain has TRBV27 and TRBJ1-2, with no clear D. V lost 5 bases and J lost 0, with 22 bases in between. The CDR3 totals 18 residues. Germline CDR1 and CDR2: MNHEY and SMNVEV (reference sequence). The CDR3 nucleotides read TGTGCCAGCAGTCCCCACGGCGGTAGCACCTCAGCTAACTATGGCTACACCTTC. Amino acid sequence: CASSPHGGSTSANYGYTF.

The chain couples TRBV6-6 to TRBJ1-5, with D tentatively TRBD1 (6 bases). CDR1 is MNHNY, CDR2 SVGAGI, per germline (reference sequence). CDR3 length: 14 amino acids. V dropped 5 bases and J dropped 1 base, with 9 bases sitting between them. CDR3 nucleotide sequence: TGTGCCAGCAGTGAGGGGGGGAGCAATCAGCCCCAGCATTTT. It translates to CASSEGGSNQPQHF.

This chain joins TRBV7-9 and TRBJ1-1; D unclear. The germline V gene has CDR1 SEHNR and CDR2 FQNEAQ (reference sequence). V was cut by 5 bases and J by 1 base, with 17 bases left in between. The CDR3 spans 16 residues. In DNA form, the CDR3 reads TGTGCCAGCAGCGGAACAGTGGTTATCGCGAACACTGAAGCTTTCTTT. Translation gives CASSGTVVIANTEAFF.

This clonotype has a count of ten or more. The CDR3 loop reads CASSFWGKVNEQFF. The CDR3 DNA sequence: TGTGCCAGCAGCTTTTGGGGGAAGGTAAATGAGCAGTTCTTC. The V and J genes are TRBV11-1 and TRBJ2-1; D assignment may be TRBD1 or TRBD2 (5 bases each). Germline V gene sequence: CDR1 SGHAT, CDR2 FQDESV (reference sequence). V was pared by 3 bases and J by 7 bases, with 13 bases between. The CDR3 spans 14 residues.

This chain's CDR3 is CASSHGTGIGNQPQHF. The CDR3 nucleotides read TGCGCCAGCAGCCACGGGACAGGGATAGGGAATCAGCCCCAGCATTTT. This rearrangement joins TRBV4-1 to TRBJ1-5; 9 bases are shared with TRBD1. The length of the CDR3 is 16 residues. V lost 3 bases and J lost 4; bases outside the gene matches: 7. In germline, CDR1 is MGHRA, CDR2 YSYEKL.

Only a few counts were recorded for this clonotype. This chain joins TRBV6-2 or TRBV6-3 and TRBJ2-1, with D maybe TRBD1 (6 bases). Trimming removed 6 bases at V and 6 bases at J, with 18 bases between. Germline lookup yields CDR1 MNHEY and CDR2 SVGEGT. The CDR3 has 15 residues. DNA of the CDR3: TGTGCCAGCAGAGACCTACAGGGCCTCATCAATGAGCAGTTCTTC. As protein: CASRDLQGLINEQFF.